A selection of T cell receptor beta chains follows, all from one sample in a study of T cells in Graves' hyperthyroidism and ophthalmopathy. TCRdb reprocessed the multiplex PCR reads via MiXCR and lists one record per CDR3 protein. The sample contains around 350,000 distinct CDR3 sequences, over 12% of which appear only once. The sequencing sample was made of blood. These receptors came from a woman in her sixties or seventies with Graves' ophthalmopathy. Both conserved end residues are part of each CDR3. The order of the fields is D gene, V gene, clone size, J gene, CDR3 DNA, CDR3 protein. D genes are given only for firm matches. Some rows have no size entry. The others give once, few or many, or a class for an expanded clone.

D gene: TRBD1
V gene: TRBV5-1
clone size: many
J gene: TRBJ2-3
CDR3 DNA: TGCGCCAGCAGCCCGGGACAGCTCCTCACAGATACGCAGTATTTT
CDR3 protein: CASSPGQLLTDTQYF

D gene: NA
V gene: TRBV27
clone size: many
J gene: TRBJ2-5
CDR3 DNA: TGTGCCAGCAGTCCCCCGGTCCTAAGCCACCAAGAGACCCAGTACTTC
CDR3 protein: CASSPPVLSHQETQYF

D gene: TRBD1
V gene: TRBV5-1
clone size: many
J gene: TRBJ2-7
CDR3 DNA: TGCGCCAGCAGCCAGAGACAGGGAGCTTACGAGCAGTACTTC
CDR3 protein: CASSQRQGAYEQYF

D gene: TRBD1
V gene: TRBV3-1
clone size: many
J gene: TRBJ2-2
CDR3 DNA: TGTGCCAGCAGCCAAACCAGGGGGTATCTTACCGGGGAGCTGTTTTTT
CDR3 protein: CASSQTRGYLTGELFF

D gene: NA
V gene: TRBV20-1
clone size: many
J gene: TRBJ2-7
CDR3 DNA: TGCAGTGCTAGAGATTCAGGCCTAAACTACGAGCAGTACTTC
CDR3 protein: CSARDSGLNYEQYF

D gene: NA
V gene: TRBV27
clone size: few
J gene: TRBJ1-1
CDR3 DNA: TGTGCCGTGGGGTTGAACACTGAAGCTTTCTTT
CDR3 protein: CAVGLNTEAFF

D gene: TRBD2
V gene: TRBV28
clone size: NA
J gene: TRBJ2-1
CDR3 DNA: TGTGCCAGCAGTTTTCCTAGCGGGAATGGTGAGCAGTTCTTC
CDR3 protein: CASSFPSGNGEQFF

D gene: NA
V gene: TRBV7-2
clone size: many
J gene: TRBJ1-5
CDR3 DNA: TGTGCCAGCAGCCCTCCCCATCAGCCCCAGCATTTT
CDR3 protein: CASSPPHQPQHF

D gene: NA
V gene: TRBV30
clone size: many
J gene: TRBJ1-1
CDR3 DNA: TGTGCCTGGAGGGTCAGACCGAACACTGAAGCTTTCTTT
CDR3 protein: CAWRVRPNTEAFF

D gene: NA
V gene: TRBV20-1
clone size: few
J gene: TRBJ1-4
CDR3 DNA: TGCGGAATCGTCGAGACGGCTAATGAAAAACTGTTTTTT
CDR3 protein: CGIVETANEKLFF